The sequence of this TCR beta chain was determined in a study of OX40 agonist ivuxolimab in advanced cancers. Study-wide results and limits: In a subset of nonresponders, normalized T-cell clonal expansion was also low.

This CDR3 contains 19 residues. J lost 0 bases, V lost 2 bases, and 12 bases had no gene match. The V gene's germline CDR1 is LNHNV and CDR2 YYDKDF (reference sequence). Clones were read by immunoSEQ multiplex PCR, and TCRdb kept only the in-frame ones, dropping some. Of some 90,000 clones listed, 91% are singletons. A word on this clone: Its antigen is still unknown.

This clonotype was obtained from an adult with an advanced solid tumor such as melanoma, head and neck, liver or kidney cancer. This chain joins TRBV15 and TRBJ1-4; 7 bases are shared with TRBD1. The sequencing used CD4+ or CD8+ T cells sorted from blood, collected in a trial of the OX40 agonist ivuxolimab. The CDR3 is CATSRPRDSRWATNEKLFF. The DNA of the CDR3 is TGTGCCACCAGCAGACCCCGGGACAGTCGGTGGGCAACTAATGAAAAACTGTTTTTT.